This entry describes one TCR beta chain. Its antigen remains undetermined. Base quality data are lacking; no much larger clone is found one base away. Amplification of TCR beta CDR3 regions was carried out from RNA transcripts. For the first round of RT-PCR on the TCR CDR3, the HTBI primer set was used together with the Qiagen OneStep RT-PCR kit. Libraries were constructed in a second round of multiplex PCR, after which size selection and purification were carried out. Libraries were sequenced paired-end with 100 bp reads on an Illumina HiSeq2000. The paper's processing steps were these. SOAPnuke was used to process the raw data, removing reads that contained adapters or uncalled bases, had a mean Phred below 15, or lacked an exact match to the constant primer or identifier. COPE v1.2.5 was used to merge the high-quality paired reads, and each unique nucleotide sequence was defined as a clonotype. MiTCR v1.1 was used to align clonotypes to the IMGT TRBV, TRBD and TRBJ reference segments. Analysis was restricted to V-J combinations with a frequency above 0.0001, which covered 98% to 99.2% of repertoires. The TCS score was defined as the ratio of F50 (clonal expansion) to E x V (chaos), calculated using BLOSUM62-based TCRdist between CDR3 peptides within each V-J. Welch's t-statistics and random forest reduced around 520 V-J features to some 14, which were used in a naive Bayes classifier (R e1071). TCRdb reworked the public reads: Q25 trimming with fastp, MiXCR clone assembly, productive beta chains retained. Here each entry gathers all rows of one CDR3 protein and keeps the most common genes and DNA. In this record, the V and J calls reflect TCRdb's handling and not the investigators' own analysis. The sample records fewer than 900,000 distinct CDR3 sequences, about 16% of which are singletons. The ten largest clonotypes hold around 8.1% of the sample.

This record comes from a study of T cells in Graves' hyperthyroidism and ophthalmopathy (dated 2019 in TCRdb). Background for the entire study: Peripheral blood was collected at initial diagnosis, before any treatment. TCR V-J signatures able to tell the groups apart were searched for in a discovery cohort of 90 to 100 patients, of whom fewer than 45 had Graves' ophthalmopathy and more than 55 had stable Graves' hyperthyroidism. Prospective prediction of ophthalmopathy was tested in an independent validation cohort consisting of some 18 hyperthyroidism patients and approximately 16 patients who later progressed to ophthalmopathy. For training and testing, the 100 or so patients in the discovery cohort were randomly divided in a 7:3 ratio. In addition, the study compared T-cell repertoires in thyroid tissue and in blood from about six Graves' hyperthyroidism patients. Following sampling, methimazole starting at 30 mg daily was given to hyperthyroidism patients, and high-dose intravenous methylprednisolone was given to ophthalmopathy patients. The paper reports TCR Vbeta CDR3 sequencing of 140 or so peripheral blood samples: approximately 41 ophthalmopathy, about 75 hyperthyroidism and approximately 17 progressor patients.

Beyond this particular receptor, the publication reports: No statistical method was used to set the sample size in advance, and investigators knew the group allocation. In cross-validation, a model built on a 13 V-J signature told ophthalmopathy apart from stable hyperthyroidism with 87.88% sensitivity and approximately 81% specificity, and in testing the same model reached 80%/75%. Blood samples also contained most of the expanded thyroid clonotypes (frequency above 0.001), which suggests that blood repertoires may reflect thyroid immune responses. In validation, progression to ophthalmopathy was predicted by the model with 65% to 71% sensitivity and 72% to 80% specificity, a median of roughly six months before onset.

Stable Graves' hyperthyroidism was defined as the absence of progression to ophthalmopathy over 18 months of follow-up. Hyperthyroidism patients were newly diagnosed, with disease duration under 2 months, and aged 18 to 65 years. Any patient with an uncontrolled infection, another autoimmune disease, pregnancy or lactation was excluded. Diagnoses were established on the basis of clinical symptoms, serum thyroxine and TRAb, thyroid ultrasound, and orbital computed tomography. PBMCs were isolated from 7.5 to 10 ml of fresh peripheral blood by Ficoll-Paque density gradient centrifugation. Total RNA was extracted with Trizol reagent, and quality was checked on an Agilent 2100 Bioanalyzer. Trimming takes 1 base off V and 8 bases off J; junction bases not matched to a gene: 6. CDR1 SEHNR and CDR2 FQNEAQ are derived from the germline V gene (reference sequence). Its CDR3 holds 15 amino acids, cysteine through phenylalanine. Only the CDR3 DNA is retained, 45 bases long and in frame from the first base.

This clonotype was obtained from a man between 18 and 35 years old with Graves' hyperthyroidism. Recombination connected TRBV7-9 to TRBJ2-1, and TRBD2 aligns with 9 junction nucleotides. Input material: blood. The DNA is TGTGCCAGCAGCTTAGTTTTAGCGGGAGCAGATGAGCAGTTCTTC. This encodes CASSLVLAGADEQFF.